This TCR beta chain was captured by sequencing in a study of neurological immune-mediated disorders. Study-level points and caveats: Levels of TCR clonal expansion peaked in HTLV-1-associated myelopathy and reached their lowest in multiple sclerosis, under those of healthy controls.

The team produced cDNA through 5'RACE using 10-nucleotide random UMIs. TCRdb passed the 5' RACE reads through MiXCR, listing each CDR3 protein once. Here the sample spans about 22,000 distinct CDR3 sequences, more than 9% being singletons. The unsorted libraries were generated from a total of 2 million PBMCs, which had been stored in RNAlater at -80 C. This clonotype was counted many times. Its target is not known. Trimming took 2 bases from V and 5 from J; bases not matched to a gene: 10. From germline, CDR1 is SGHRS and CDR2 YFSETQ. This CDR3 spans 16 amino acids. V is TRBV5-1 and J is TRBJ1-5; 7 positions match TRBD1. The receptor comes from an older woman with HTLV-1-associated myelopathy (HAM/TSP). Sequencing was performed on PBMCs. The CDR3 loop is CASSLEGGMGYQPQHF. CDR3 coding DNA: TGCGCCAGCAGCTTAGAAGGGGGCATGGGGTATCAGCCCCAGCATTTT. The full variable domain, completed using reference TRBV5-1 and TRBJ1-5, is KAGVTQTPRYLIKTRGQQVTLSCSPISGHRSVSWYQQTPGQGLQFLFEYFSETQRNKGNFPGRFSGRQFSNSRSEMNVSTLELGDSALYLCASSLEGGMGYQPQHFGDGTRLSIL.